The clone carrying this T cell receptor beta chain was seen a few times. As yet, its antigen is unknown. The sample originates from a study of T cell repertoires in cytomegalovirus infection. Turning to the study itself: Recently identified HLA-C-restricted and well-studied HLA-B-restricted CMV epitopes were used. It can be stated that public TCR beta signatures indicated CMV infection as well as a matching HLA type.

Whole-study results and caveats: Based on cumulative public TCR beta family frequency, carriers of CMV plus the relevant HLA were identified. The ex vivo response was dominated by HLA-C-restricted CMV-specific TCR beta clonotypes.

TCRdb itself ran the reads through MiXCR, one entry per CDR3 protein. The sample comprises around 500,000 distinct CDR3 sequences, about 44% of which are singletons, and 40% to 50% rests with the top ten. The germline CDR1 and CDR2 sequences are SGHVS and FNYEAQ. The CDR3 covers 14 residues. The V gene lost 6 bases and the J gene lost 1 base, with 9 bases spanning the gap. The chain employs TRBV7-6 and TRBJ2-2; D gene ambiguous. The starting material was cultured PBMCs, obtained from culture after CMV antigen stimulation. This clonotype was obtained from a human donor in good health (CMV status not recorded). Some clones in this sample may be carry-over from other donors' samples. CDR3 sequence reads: CASSQYRNTGELFF. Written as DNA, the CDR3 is TGTGCCAGCAGTCAATACAGGAACACCGGGGAGCTGTTTTTT.